The sequence of this T cell receptor beta chain was determined in a study of early T cells in non-severe SARS-CoV-2 infection. Study findings and constraints: Clonotype matching in VDJdb favored anti-spike CD8 responses and did not capture private and CD4 specificities.

TCRdb redid the calling of the 5' RACE reads with MiXCR, one entry per CDR3 protein. Of roughly 70,000 distinct CDR3 sequences in the sample, 13% were seen once. A remark on this clonotype: Its specificity is unknown.

Germline V lookup: CDR1 MNHNS, CDR2 SASEGT. CDR3 length: 15 amino acids. V lost 1 base and J 4 bases, leaving 11 bases between the germline ends. The chain links TRBV6-1 to TRBJ1-3, with D unresolved. The sequencing input was whole blood. The origin of this receptor is an adult who was a healthcare worker with PCR-confirmed SARS-CoV-2 infection or an uninfected control (not recorded which). The DNA for the CDR3 is TGTGCCAGCAGTGAAGGGGCCGTTTCGGGAAACACCATATATTTT. It codes for CASSEGAVSGNTIYF.